The source of this TCR beta chain is a study of blood T cell repertoires in COVID-19. With 0 bases removed from V and 9 bases from J, the gap between germline ends came to 14 bases. This CDR3 is built from 14 residues. The V gene's germline CDR1 is SGHTA and CDR2 FQGNSA. Sequenced by immunoSEQ multiplex PCR; TCRdb stores in-frame clones only, minus some. The repertoire includes roughly 180,000 clones, under 85% of them detected once, and about 18% sits in the top ten. This sequence joins TRBV7-2 and TRBJ1-2; D might be TRBD1 (5 bases). This TCR derives from a man aged 55 to 70 with active or convalescent COVID-19. Sample: peripheral blood. The CDR3 sequence: CASSLARQGGRYTF. In DNA, the CDR3 is TGTGCCAGCAGCTTAGCGCGGCAGGGCGGCCGCTACACCTTC. Complete variable domain (other parts from reference TRBV7-2 and TRBJ1-2): GAGVSQSPSNKVTEKGKDVELRCDPISGHTALYWYRQSLGQGLEFLIYFQGNSAPDKSGLPSDRFSAERTGGSVSTLTIQRTQQEDSAVYLCASSLARQGGRYTFGSGTRLTVV.